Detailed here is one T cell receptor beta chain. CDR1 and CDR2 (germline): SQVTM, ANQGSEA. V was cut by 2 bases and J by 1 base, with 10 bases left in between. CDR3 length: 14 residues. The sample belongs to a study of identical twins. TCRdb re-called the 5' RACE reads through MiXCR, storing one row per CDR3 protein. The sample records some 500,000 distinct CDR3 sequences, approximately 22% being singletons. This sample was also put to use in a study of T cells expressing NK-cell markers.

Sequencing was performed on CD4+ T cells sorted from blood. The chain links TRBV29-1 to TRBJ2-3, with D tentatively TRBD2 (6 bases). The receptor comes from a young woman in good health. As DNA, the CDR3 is TGCAGCGTTGAAACGGCTAGCGGCACAGATACGCAGTATTTT. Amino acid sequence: CSVETASGTDTQYF.